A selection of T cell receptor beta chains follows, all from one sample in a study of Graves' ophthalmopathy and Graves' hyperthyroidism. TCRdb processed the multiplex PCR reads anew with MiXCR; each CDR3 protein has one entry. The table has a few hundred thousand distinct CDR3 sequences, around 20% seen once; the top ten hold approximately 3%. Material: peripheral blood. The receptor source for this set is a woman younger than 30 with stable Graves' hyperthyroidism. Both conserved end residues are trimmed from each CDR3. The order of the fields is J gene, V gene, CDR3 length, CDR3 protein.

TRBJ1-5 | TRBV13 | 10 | ASSLENQPQH
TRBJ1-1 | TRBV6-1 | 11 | ASRPPADTEAF
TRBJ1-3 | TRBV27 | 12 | ASSTTGSGNTIY
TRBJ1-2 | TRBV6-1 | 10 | ASTMGIYGYT
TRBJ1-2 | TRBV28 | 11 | AAKKPGNYGYT
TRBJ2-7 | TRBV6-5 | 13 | ASSYRATPYYEQY
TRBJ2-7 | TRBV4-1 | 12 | ASSPFGTGFEQY
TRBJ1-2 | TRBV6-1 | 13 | ASSEASGYLFGYT
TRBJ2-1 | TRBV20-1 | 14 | SARAILAGVKNEQF
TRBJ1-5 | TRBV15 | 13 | ATSRGGGPYQPQH